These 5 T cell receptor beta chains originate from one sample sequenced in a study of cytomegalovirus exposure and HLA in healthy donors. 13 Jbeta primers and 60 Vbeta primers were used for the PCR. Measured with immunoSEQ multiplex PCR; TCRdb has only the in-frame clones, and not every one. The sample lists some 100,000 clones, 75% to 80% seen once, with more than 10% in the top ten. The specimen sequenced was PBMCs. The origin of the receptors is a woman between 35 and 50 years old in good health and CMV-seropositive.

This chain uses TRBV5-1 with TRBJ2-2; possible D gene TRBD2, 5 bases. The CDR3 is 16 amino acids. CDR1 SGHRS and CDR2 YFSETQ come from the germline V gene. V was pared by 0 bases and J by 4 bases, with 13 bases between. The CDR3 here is CASSLVFRGSTGELFF. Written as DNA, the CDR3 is TGCGCCAGCAGCTTGGTGTTCCGAGGGTCCACCGGGGAGCTGTTTTTT.

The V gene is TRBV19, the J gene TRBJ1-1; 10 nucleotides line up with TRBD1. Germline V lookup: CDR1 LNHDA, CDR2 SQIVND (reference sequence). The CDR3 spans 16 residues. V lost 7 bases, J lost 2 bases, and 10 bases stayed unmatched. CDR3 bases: TGTGCCAGTACCACGTGGGGACAGGGGATTAACACTGAAGCTTTCTTT. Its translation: CASTTWGQGINTEAFF. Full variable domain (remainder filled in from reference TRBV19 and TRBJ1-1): DGGITQSPKYLFRKEGQNVTLSCEQNLNHDAMYWYRQDPGQGLRLIYYSQIVNDFQKGDIAEGYSVSREKKESFPLTVTSAQKNPTAFYLCASTTWGQGINTEAFFGQGTRLTVV.

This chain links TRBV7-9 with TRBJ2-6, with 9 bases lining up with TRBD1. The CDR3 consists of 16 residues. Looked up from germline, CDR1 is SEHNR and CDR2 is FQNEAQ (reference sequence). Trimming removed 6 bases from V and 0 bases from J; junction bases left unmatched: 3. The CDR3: CASSRTGASGANVLTF. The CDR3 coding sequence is TGTGCCAGCAGTAGGACAGGGGCCTCTGGGGCCAACGTCCTGACTTTC.

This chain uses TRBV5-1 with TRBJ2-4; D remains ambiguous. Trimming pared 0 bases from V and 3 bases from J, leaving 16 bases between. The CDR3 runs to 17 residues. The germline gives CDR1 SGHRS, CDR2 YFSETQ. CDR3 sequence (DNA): TGCGCCAGCAGCTTGGAAGTTGAGGTCCTCGGCAAAAACATTCAGTACTTC. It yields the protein CASSLEVEVLGKNIQYF.

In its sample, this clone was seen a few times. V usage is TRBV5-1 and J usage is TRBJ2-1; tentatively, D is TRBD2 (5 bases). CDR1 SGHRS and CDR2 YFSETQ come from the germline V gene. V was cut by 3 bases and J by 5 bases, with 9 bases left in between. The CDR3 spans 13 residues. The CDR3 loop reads CASSYTRDNEQFF. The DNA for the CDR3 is TGCGCCAGCAGCTACACTAGAGACAATGAGCAGTTCTTC.